This T cell receptor (beta chain) was documented in a study of graft-versus-host responses after intestinal transplantation. In the study overall: Every recipient underwent anti-thymocyte globulin induction, then tacrolimus and steroids for roughly 3 years.

The assay was immunoSEQ multiplex PCR, and TCRdb's table has in-frame clones only and misses some. The table shows approximately 100,000 clones, with roughly 88% occurring only once. Points from the study as a whole: Recipient marrow contained GvH clones, some of which appeared first in ileum or blood. High graft-versus-host to host-versus-graft T cell clonal ratios marked allografts of patients with graft-donor macrochimerism. An association linked early post-transplant HvG declines with peak circulating GvH clone levels.

This clone was observed a single time. The target antigen is unknown. Germline CDR1 is MNHNY and CDR2 is SVGAGI (reference sequence). The CDR3 spans 16 residues. The germline V and J ends were trimmed by 0 bases and 1 base, with 11 bases remaining between them. The sequencing used PBMCs, collected 255 days after intestinal transplant. This chain joins TRBV6-6 and TRBJ2-3; D is unresolved. The sequence derives from a human patient who received an intestinal transplant, so some T cells may come from the graft donor. The CDR3 reads CASSYSVARGTDTQYF. The CDR3 bases are TGTGCCAGCAGTTACTCGGTGGCTAGGGGCACAGATACGCAGTATTTT.